This T cell receptor beta chain originates from a study of blood T cell repertoires in COVID-19. Study-wide background: Samples came from the United States, Italy and Spain, spanning acute and convalescent COVID-19. PBMCs, B-cell-depleted T cells, or T cells provided the cDNA or gDNA that made up the material.

V lost 0 bases to trimming and J lost 1 base; unmatched junction nucleotides: 10. The CDR3 totals 18 residues. Germline values: CDR1 SGDLS, CDR2 YYNGEE. Per the authors' pipeline: Reference gene primer amplification gave nucleated cell count estimates. Some clones are missing from TCRdb's copy, which holds only in-frame ones; the method was immunoSEQ multiplex PCR. V and J calls and clone size are as listed in that table; D and trimming were resolved from the DNA. Found here are approximately 160,000 clones, about 90% of them singletons; the top ten hold around 4%. Sample: peripheral blood. The sequence came from a woman in her 70s with acute or convalescent COVID-19. V usage is TRBV9 and J usage is TRBJ2-1, with 7 bases matching TRBD2. The CDR3 coding sequence is TGTGCCAGCAGCGTAGGGGCGGCGCGGGAGTGGTCCTACAATGAGCAGTTCTTC. Amino acid sequence: CASSVGAAREWSYNEQFF.